A single sample is the source of the 10 T cell receptor beta chains below, sequenced in a study of cytomegalovirus exposure and HLA in healthy donors. Sequencing was performed with immunoSEQ multiplex PCR; in TCRdb, only in-frame clones are kept and a portion is missing. The sample carries 99,000 or so clones, 85% to 90% recorded once. The sequenced material came from PBMCs. The receptors were gathered from a woman aged 18-30 years in good health and CMV-seropositive.

This clone was seen more than once but under ten times. The J gene is TRBJ1-1, the V gene TRBV29-1; 9 positions agree with TRBD1. Germline V gene sequence: CDR1 SQVTM, CDR2 ANQGSEA. The V segment lost 6 bases and the J segment 5 bases; nucleotides outside the gene matches: 7. The CDR3 spans 13 residues. In nucleotides, the CDR3 is TGCAGCGTGTCGACAGGGGGGGTGACTGAAGCTTTCTTT. It encodes CSVSTGGVTEAFF.

This clone appeared a single time. This chain connects TRBV25-1 to TRBJ2-7, with 8 positions matching TRBD1. From germline, CDR1 is MGHDK and CDR2 SYGVNS. J lost 7 bases, V lost 5 bases, and 13 bases had no gene match. CDR3 length: 15 amino acids. Written as DNA, the CDR3 is TGTGCCAGCAGTATCCCACAGGGGGGCTGGGTAGAGCAGTACTTC. It specifies CASSIPQGGWVEQYF.

This chain links TRBV4-1 with TRBJ1-1; possible D gene TRBD1, 6 bases. Trimming removed 3 bases at V and 3 bases at J, with 14 bases between. This CDR3 has 15 residues. CDR1 is MGHRA, CDR2 YSYEKL, per germline. CDR3 loop: CASSQTQGGYTEAFF. CDR3 DNA sequence: TGCGCCAGCAGCCAGACACAGGGTGGGTACACTGAAGCTTTCTTT.

This sequence joins TRBV5-5 and TRBJ2-3; no clear D. V was clipped by 0 bases and J by 10 bases, with 9 bases between them. The CDR3 length is 12 residues. Germline CDR1 SGHKS, CDR2 YYEKEE (reference sequence). CDR3 protein: CASSLGAGPQYF. The CDR3 bases are TGTGCCAGCAGCTTGGGAGCCGGTCCGCAGTATTTT.

The chain recombines TRBV10-3 with TRBJ2-3, with 11 bases aligning to TRBD2. CDR1 and CDR2 (germline): ENHRY, SYGVKD. V dropped 10 bases and J dropped 0; count of bases not matched to a gene: 3. The CDR3 totals 14 residues. In DNA, the CDR3 is TGTGCCACCTTAGCGGGGGGGAGCACAGATACGCAGTATTTT. Translation gives CATLAGGSTDTQYF.

The chain couples TRBV4-1 to TRBJ2-7, with D uncertain. Deletions cut 4 bases from V and 0 bases from J, with 7 bases between. This CDR3 contains 13 residues. Germline values: CDR1 MGHRA, CDR2 YSYEKL. The CDR3 coding sequence is TGCGCCAGCAGCCTTCCGGGCTCCTACGAGCAGTACTTC. Its translation is CASSLPGSYEQYF.

The chain combines TRBV5-1 with TRBJ1-1; TRBD1 might be the D (6 bases). Germline V gene sequence: CDR1 SGHRS, CDR2 YFSETQ. This CDR3 is built from 13 residues. Trimming left V 0 bases short and J 8 bases short, with 11 bases between. In DNA, the CDR3 is TGCGCCAGCAGCTTGGCCATGGACAGCGAAGCTTTCTTT. Its translation: CASSLAMDSEAFF.

This sequence joins TRBV2 and TRBJ1-1; a weak D match, TRBD1 (5 bases). Germline V gene data show CDR1 as SNHLY and CDR2 as FYNNEI. V lost 6 bases to trimming and J lost 4 bases, with 18 bases between them. This CDR3 is built from 15 residues. DNA for the CDR3: TGTGCCAGCAGCTCCCTGGGGGGGGTGGGCACTGAAGCTTTCTTT. This sequence encodes CASSSLGGVGTEAFF.

CDR3 sequence (DNA): TGCGCCAGCAAGTCGATAGGGGGCTACGAGCAGTACTTC. Translating gives CASKSIGGYEQYF. The chain recombines TRBV4-1 with TRBJ2-7, with D maybe TRBD1 (6 bases). This CDR3 is built from 13 residues. CDR1 is MGHRA, CDR2 YSYEKL, per germline. V shed 7 bases and J shed 3 bases, with 13 bases lying between them.

This sequence joins TRBV6-5 and TRBJ2-1, with D possibly matching TRBD2 (6 bases). Trimming pared 4 bases from V and 6 bases from J, leaving 10 bases between. This CDR3 is built from 13 residues. The germline V gene has CDR1 MNHEY and CDR2 SVGAGI. DNA of the CDR3: TGTGCCAGCAGTTTTCTAGCGAGCAATGAGCAGTTCTTC. Encoded protein: CASSFLASNEQFF.